This T cell receptor beta chain was recovered during a study of cytomegalovirus exposure and HLA in healthy donors. General observations from the study: Diagnosis of cytomegalovirus status made by the classifier reportedly showed high specificity and sensitivity. The study designated 164 TCR beta chains cytomegalovirus-associated. A few CMV-associated chains were confirmed in vitro to be specific for CMV antigens.

This CDR3 comprises 16 residues. Germline V gene sequence: CDR1 MGHDK, CDR2 SYGVNS. V trimming: 6 bases; J trimming: 1 base; junction bases outside the gene matches: 8. With regard to this clone: Its target is unknown.

While the first cohort had several hundred subjects, the donors belonged to the separate validation cohort of about 130 subjects. Libraries were prepared by immunoSEQ multiplex PCR; TCRdb keeps only in-frame clonotypes and omits some of them. The profile shows some 140,000 clones, 80% to 90% of them singletons. This chain uses TRBV25-1 with TRBJ2-5; 10 bases are shared with TRBD1. This receptor was taken from a woman aged 30 to 39 in good health and CMV-seropositive. Sequencing was carried out using PBMCs. The CDR3: CASRPGGTGAQETQYF. The CDR3 DNA reads as TGTGCCAGCAGGCCGGGGGGGACAGGGGCCCAAGAGACCCAGTACTTC.